The 3 T cell receptor beta chains reported below all come from one sample, sequenced in a study of control samples from healthy donors and cancer patients. The assay was immunoSEQ multiplex PCR, and TCRdb's table has in-frame clones only and misses some. The data contain approximately 130,000 clones, 80% to 90% of them singletons. Sample: blood. Source of these receptors: a man aged 25 to 40 in good health.

J is TRBJ1-2 and V is TRBV28; TRBD1 matches at 7 bases. V gave up 2 bases and J gave up 2 bases; unmatched junction bases: 5. CDR3 length: 15 amino acids. The germline CDR1 and CDR2 sequences are MDHEN and SYDVKM. Here the CDR3 DNA reads TGTGCCAGCAGTTTACAGACAGGGAGGAACTATGGCTACACCTTC. It specifies CASSLQTGRNYGYTF.

The chain couples TRBV6-2 or TRBV6-3 to TRBJ1-5, with D possibly matching TRBD1 (5 bases). CDR3 length: 17 amino acids. The germline gives CDR1 MNHEY, CDR2 SVGEGT. Trimming removed 5 bases from V and 2 bases from J, with 19 bases in between. Here the CDR3 DNA reads TGTGCCAGCAGTGGGGAGATAGGACACACTCGCAATCAGCCCCAGCATTTT. Translating gives CASSGEIGHTRNQPQHF.

The rearrangement joins TRBV7-9 to TRBJ1-3; TRBD1 matches 9 bases. The CDR3 has 18 residues. Germline CDR1 and CDR2: SEHNR and FQNEAQ (reference sequence). V lost 1 base to trimming and J lost 0 bases; unmatched junction nucleotides: 7. In DNA, the CDR3 is TGTGCCAGCAGCTTAGGACGGGGACAGGGTATCTCTGGAAACACCATATATTTT. Its protein is CASSLGRGQGISGNTIYF. Using reference TRBV7-9 and TRBJ1-3 for the parts outside the CDR3, the full variable domain is DTGVSQNPRHKITKRGQNVTFRCDPISEHNRLYWYRQTLGQGPEFLTYFQNEAQLEKSRLLSDRFSAERPKGSFSTLEIQRTEQGDSAMYLCASSLGRGQGISGNTIYFGEGSWLTVV.